Detailed here is one T cell receptor (beta chain). This CDR3 contains 13 residues. Trimming took off 2 bases at V and 3 bases at J, with 11 bases between the two ends. Germline assignment: CDR1 GTSNPN and CDR2 SVGIG (reference sequence). The sample originates from a study of blood T cell repertoires in COVID-19. For the study at large: Sources were T cells, B-cell-depleted T cells, or PBMCs; the material itself was cDNA or gDNA.

Clones were sequenced by immunoSEQ multiplex PCR, and TCRdb holds only the in-frame ones, with some missing. In the table there are 230,000 or so clones, over 70% of which are singletons. The clonotype comes from a middle-aged man with active or convalescent COVID-19. Sequencing was performed on peripheral blood. V gene TRBV30 combines with J gene TRBJ2-7; possible D gene TRBD2, 5 bases. The DNA for the CDR3 is TGTGCCTGGAGTAGAGGACTTTTCTACGAGCAGTACTTC. Protein: CAWSRGLFYEQYF.